This passage covers 8 T cell receptor beta chains from one sample sequenced in a study of CD8 T cells in ankylosing spondylitis. TCRdb independently ran MiXCR on the 5' RACE reads; one entry per CDR3 protein. The sample has some 400,000 distinct CDR3 sequences, 20% to 25% seen once. Their antigens remain unidentified. Study-wide results and limits: Seemingly characteristic of ankylosing spondylitis blood was a TCR beta motif consisting of 7 or 8 highly homologous variants.

Sequencing was done on a sample of blood, either unsorted or a sorted T cell fraction (not recorded which). The origin of the receptors is a male donor with ankylosing spondylitis.

The rearrangement uses TRBV28 and TRBJ2-3, with D perhaps given as TRBD1 or TRBD2 (5 bases each). The CDR3 is 15 residues long. CDR1 and CDR2 (germline): MDHEN, SYDVKM. The V gene lost 3 bases and the J gene lost 0 bases, with 10 bases spanning the gap. Here the CDR3 DNA reads TGTGCCAGCAGTTTGGGACCGCGAAGCACAGATACGCAGTATTTT. Protein sequence: CASSLGPRSTDTQYF.

This clonotype was observed many times. The J gene is TRBJ1-5, the V gene TRBV12-3 or TRBV12-4; unclear D gene. V lost 1 base, J lost 6 bases, and 7 bases lay in between. The CDR3 totals 13 residues. The DNA of the CDR3 is TGTGCCAGCAGTTTAGACGGTCGTCAGCCCCAGCATTTT. This encodes CASSLDGRQPQHF.

In its sample, this clonotype was seen a few times. The genes are TRBV6-2 or TRBV6-3 and TRBJ2-7; TRBD1 is a possible D gene (5 bases). The V end lost 8 bases, the J end lost 2 bases, and 10 bases lay between the germline ends. The CDR3 covers 12 residues. CDR1 and CDR2 from the germline V gene are MNHEY and SVGEGT. Written as DNA, the CDR3 is TGTGCCAGCTTATCGGACACCTACGAGCAGTACTTC. Translated, it gives CASLSDTYEQYF.

The chain couples TRBV7-2 to TRBJ2-5, with D perhaps assigned TRBD1 or TRBD2 (6 bases each). The CDR3 loop spans 15 amino acids. The germline V and J ends were trimmed by 3 bases and 5 bases, with 16 bases remaining between them. Germline V lookup: CDR1 SGHTA, CDR2 FQGNSA. CDR3 in DNA: TGTGCCAGCAGCTTCCCGGGGGCGAGGTGGGAGACCCAGTACTTC. It yields the protein CASSFPGARWETQYF.

This clonotype was counted many times. V usage is TRBV5-6 and J usage is TRBJ2-1; 8 nucleotides line up with TRBD2. There are 14 residues in the CDR3. V trimming: 4 bases; J trimming: 10 bases; junction bases outside the gene matches: 10. Germline CDR1 SGHDT, CDR2 YYEEEE. The CDR3 loop reads CASSPGLAGREQFF. The CDR3 DNA sequence: TGTGCCAGCAGCCCCGGGCTAGCGGGCCGGGAGCAGTTCTTC.

This clonotype has more than one count but fewer than ten. This sequence joins TRBV6-2 or TRBV6-3 and TRBJ1-2; D ambiguous. CDR3 size: 13 residues. V lost 0 bases and J 4 bases, leaving 6 bases between the germline ends. The germline V gene has CDR1 MNHEY and CDR2 SVGEGT. CDR3 amino acids: CASSYSVAYGYTF. DNA of the CDR3: TGTGCCAGCAGTTACTCCGTCGCCTATGGCTACACCTTC.

This clonotype was detected ten times or more. The V call is TRBV7-2, the J call TRBJ1-1, with D perhaps TRBD1 (6 bases). With 6 bases removed from V and 11 bases from J, the gap between germline ends came to 19 bases. The CDR3 runs to 13 residues. Germline CDR1 and CDR2: SGHTA and FQGNSA. CDR3 bases: TGTGCCAGCAGTAACCAGACAGGCACGAGGGCTTTCTTT. Its translation: CASSNQTGTRAFF.

J is TRBJ2-1 and V is TRBV5-1; 12 bases are shared with TRBD2. CDR1 is SGHRS, CDR2 YFSETQ, per germline. The CDR3 has 14 amino acids. With 9 bases clipped from V and 6 bases from J, the junction kept 7 bases outside the gene matches. The CDR3 nucleotides read TGCGCCACCCGGGGGACTAGCGGGTCCAATGAGCAGTTCTTC. This gives the protein CATRGTSGSNEQFF.